This entry describes one TCR beta chain. This CDR3 region has 14 residues. Germline CDR1 and CDR2: SGHRS and YFSETQ. V lost 0 bases and J 5 bases, leaving 11 bases between the germline ends. Measured with immunoSEQ multiplex PCR; TCRdb has only the in-frame clones, and not every one. The sample gives more than 30,000 clones, approximately 90% of which show up once; 0.56% is in the top ten. This entry belongs to a study of T cell changes during pregnancy in multiple sclerosis. The input for sequencing was CD4+ T cells from peripheral blood mononuclear cells, taken before pregnancy. The chain carries TRBV5-1 and TRBJ1-1, with D possibly TRBD1 on 5 matching bases. The source is a female donor with multiple sclerosis, enrolled in a pregnancy study. In nucleotides, the CDR3 is TGCGCCAGCAGCTTGGTCATTGGGGGGACTGAAGCTTTCTTT. Translated, it gives CASSLVIGGTEAFF.